The TCR beta chain under discussion was sequenced for a study of cytotoxic CD8 clonotypes in ibrutinib-treated CLL. Study results and caveats: Age-matched healthy donor levels were exceeded by baseline clonality, which tracked circulating CD8+ T-cell counts.

On this clone itself: Its antigen is unidentified.

Sequencing was performed with immunoSEQ multiplex PCR; in TCRdb, only in-frame clones are kept and a portion is missing. The table records 65,000 to 95,000 clones, roughly 84% of them present only once. The CDR3 has 15 residues. V dropped 8 bases and J dropped 0 bases, with 17 bases sitting between them. Germline loops: CDR1 MNHNY, CDR2 SVGAGI (reference sequence). This TCR was sampled from a human donor with chronic lymphocytic leukemia. Source: PBMCs, taken before ibrutinib treatment. The chain recombines TRBV6-6 with TRBJ2-7; TRBD2 is a possible D gene (5 bases). The CDR3 loop is CASRGFSQSSYEQYF. The DNA of the CDR3 is TGTGCCAGCCGGGGATTCTCCCAGAGCTCCTACGAGCAGTACTTC.